This T cell receptor (beta chain) is from a study of cytomegalovirus exposure and HLA in healthy donors. Study overall: Researchers previously reported finding fewer than 140 million unique TCR beta sequences from about 200 million T cells. Findings and limits, study-wide: Later analysis placed DRB1 highest and HLA-C lowest in TCR association rates, which differed by HLA locus.

Vbeta (60) and Jbeta (13) primers were used in the PCR. Produced via immunoSEQ multiplex PCR; TCRdb's table is partial and in-frame only. The profile shows over 150,000 clones, about 81% of them singletons. Points on this clone: The antigen remains undetermined.

V shed 0 bases and J shed 5 bases, with 11 bases lying between them. Germline loops: CDR1 LNHNV, CDR2 YYDKDF (reference sequence). This CDR3 region has 15 residues. The chain carries TRBV15 and TRBJ1-5; D is possibly TRBD1 (6 bases). This receptor was identified in a woman aged 18 to 35 in good health and CMV-seronegative. Material for sequencing was PBMCs. CDR3 amino acids: CATSRDTGWDQPQHF. The CDR3, as DNA: TGTGCCACCAGCAGAGACACAGGGTGGGATCAGCCCCAGCATTTT.